Each of the 14 T cell receptor beta chains below was sequenced from the same sample in a study of ipilimumab plus nivolumab after autologous stem cell transplantation. Some clones are missing from TCRdb's copy, which holds only in-frame ones; the method was immunoSEQ multiplex PCR. Among under 20,000 clones, 79% were seen once, and the ten largest hold less than 40%. The material sequenced was PBMCs, taken in a trial of ipilimumab plus nivolumab as post-transplant consolidation. The receptors originated from a male donor with diffuse large B-cell lymphoma.

The J gene is TRBJ2-5, the V gene TRBV2; D gene uncertain. V dropped 2 bases and J dropped 1 base, with 5 bases sitting between them. The CDR3 covers 13 residues. Germline-derived CDR1 and CDR2 are SNHLY and FYNNEI. The CDR3 DNA reads TGTGCCAGCAGTGAACTGTTCCAAGAGACCCAGTACTTC. It translates to CASSELFQETQYF.

V gene TRBV27 combines with J gene TRBJ2-7; 7 nucleotides agree with TRBD1. Looked up from germline, CDR1 is MNHEY and CDR2 is SMNVEV (reference sequence). The CDR3 is 14 amino acids. With 5 bases clipped from V and 4 bases from J, the junction kept 8 bases outside the gene matches. The CDR3, as DNA: TGTGCCAGCAGTATAAGACAGGGTAGATACGAGCAGTACTTC. Translation: CASSIRQGRYEQYF.

The genes are TRBV30 and TRBJ1-3; maybe TRBD1 (6 bases). With 2 bases removed from V and 3 bases from J, the gap between germline ends came to 17 bases. The CDR3 length is 16 residues. CDR1 and CDR2 (germline): GTSNPN, SVGIG (reference sequence). CDR3 nucleotide sequence: TGTGCCTGGAGTCCGCCTGGGGGGGCTTATGGAAACACCATATATTTT. Translation gives CAWSPPGGAYGNTIYF.

The genes are TRBV6-1 and TRBJ1-3, with D possibly matching TRBD1 (5 bases). V shed 7 bases and J shed 3 bases, with 13 bases lying between them. The germline CDR1 and CDR2 sequences are MNHNS and SASEGT. The CDR3 extends over 14 amino acids. In nucleotides, the CDR3 is TGTGCCAGCAAGGTGGGGGGTGGTGGAAACACCATATATTTT. It codes for CASKVGGGGNTIYF.

The chain links TRBV4-1 to TRBJ2-7; D not resolved. The CDR3 is 15 residues long. Germline loops: CDR1 MGHRA, CDR2 YSYEKL. V dropped 6 bases and J dropped 9 bases, with 24 bases sitting between them. The CDR3 loop reads CASSLDPGESLVQYF. CDR3 nucleotides: TGCGCCAGCAGTCTAGATCCTGGGGAATCCTTGGTGCAGTACTTC.

Here the CDR3 reads CASSAAARDEQFF. In DNA, the CDR3 is TGCGCCAGCAGTGCGGCTGCCAGGGATGAGCAGTTCTTC. The J gene is TRBJ2-1, the V gene TRBV10-1; tentative D call: TRBD1 (5 bases). This CDR3 has 13 amino acids. In germline, CDR1 is WNHNN, CDR2 SYGVQD (reference sequence). V was cut by 4 bases and J by 8 bases, with 12 bases left in between.

The CDR3: CASSSDPATNEKLFF. The CDR3 nucleotides are TGTGCCAGCAGCTCAGACCCTGCAACTAATGAAAAACTGTTTTTT. This chain joins TRBV11-3 and TRBJ1-4; D not certain. Trimming removed 4 bases from V and 0 bases from J, with 9 bases in between. The germline V gene has CDR1 SGHNT and CDR2 YENEEA. The CDR3 extends over 15 amino acids.

V is TRBV27 and J is TRBJ1-5; D unclear. Germline loops: CDR1 MNHEY, CDR2 SMNVEV (reference sequence). V gave up 2 bases and J gave up 2 bases, with 16 bases separating them. The CDR3 totals 17 residues. CDR3 in amino acids: CASSLRGVYVGNQPQHF. CDR3 nucleotide sequence: TGTGCCAGCAGTTTACGGGGTGTCTATGTTGGCAATCAGCCCCAGCATTTT.

The J gene is TRBJ2-1, the V gene TRBV5-1, with 8 bases aligning to TRBD2. After removal of 2 bases from V and 9 bases from J, the junction contained 10 bases not matched to a gene. The germline gives CDR1 SGHRS, CDR2 YFSETQ. This CDR3 is built from 15 residues. The CDR3 DNA reads TGCGCCAGCAGCTTCCTAGCGGGCCTTGGGGGTGAGCAGTTCTTC. Protein sequence: CASSFLAGLGGEQFF.

This rearrangement joins TRBV14 to TRBJ2-7; D not certain. Per germline, CDR1 SGHDN and CDR2 FVKESK. The CDR3 runs 11 residues. V was pared by 1 base and J by 8 bases, with 6 bases between. The CDR3 DNA follows: TGTGCCAGCAGCCAAGGAGTTAAGCAGTACTTC. Translation: CASSQGVKQYF.

J is TRBJ1-2 and V is TRBV27; D perhaps matches TRBD1 (5 bases). The CDR3 has 14 amino acids. CDR1 is MNHEY and CDR2 is SMNVEV in the germline V gene (reference sequence). With 5 bases removed from V and 2 bases from J, the gap between germline ends came to 12 bases. The CDR3 region has the DNA TGTGCCAGCAGTCCGGGGACCCAAAACTATGGCTACACCTTC. Translation: CASSPGTQNYGYTF.

The rearrangement uses TRBV5-8 and TRBJ1-1, with 7 positions matching TRBD1. CDR1 SGHTS and CDR2 YDEGEE come from the germline V gene. The CDR3 loop spans 12 amino acids. V shed 7 bases and J 6 bases; nucleotides not matched to a gene: 6. CDR3 region: CASHRGYAEAFF. The DNA for the CDR3 is TGTGCCAGCCACAGGGGCTACGCTGAAGCTTTCTTT.

This chain connects TRBV4-2 to TRBJ1-5, with 7 bases fitting TRBD1. V shed 2 bases and J 2 bases; nucleotides not matched to a gene: 3. The CDR3 totals 15 residues. In germline, CDR1 is LGHNA, CDR2 YNFKEQ. CDR3 sequence reads: CASSQSGGGNQPQHF. CDR3 bases: TGTGCCAGCAGCCAATCAGGGGGGGGCAATCAGCCCCAGCATTTT.

The V gene is TRBV7-8, the J gene TRBJ1-4; 8 nucleotides agree with TRBD1. CDR3 size: 15 residues. Germline trimming cut 3 bases from V and 14 bases from J; bases unmatched to any gene: 14. The germline V gene encodes CDR1 SGHVS and CDR2 FQNEAQ. DNA for the CDR3: TGTGCCAGCAGCTTGAAGTACAGGGGGACCCTGGGGCTGTTTTTT. Protein: CASSLKYRGTLGLFF.